This TCR beta chain comes out of a study of cytomegalovirus exposure and HLA in healthy donors. Study-wide background: Genotyping of some 390 donors showed that around 85% belonged to the Caucasian-associated ancestry cluster.

Study outcomes and limitations: Specificity of three CMV-associated chains for CMV antigens was verified in vitro.

Germline V lookup: CDR1 GTSNPN, CDR2 SVGIG (reference sequence). The CDR3 extends over 13 amino acids. V lost 7 bases to trimming and J lost 4 bases; unmatched junction nucleotides: 6. This clone was picked up one time. The antigen is unknown. Primers for the PCR totalled 60 Vbeta and 13 Jbeta. Some clones are missing from TCRdb's copy, which holds only in-frame ones; the method was immunoSEQ multiplex PCR. Among some 100,000 clones listed, around 76% were seen once. The V gene is TRBV30, the J gene TRBJ1-5; 8 nucleotides agree with TRBD1. The TCR was taken from a woman between 45 and 60 years old in good health and CMV-seropositive. Sequencing input: PBMCs. For the CDR3, the DNA is TGTGCCTCCGGACAGGGAGGGAATCAGCCCCAGCATTTT. It translates to CASGQGGNQPQHF.